One sample yielded the 20 T cell receptor beta chains listed below, sequenced in a study of blood T cell repertoires in COVID-19. Sequencing used immunoSEQ multiplex PCR; TCRdb keeps in-frame clones, though not all of them. Of 75,000 to 100,000 clones listed, approximately 83% are singletons. The sequenced sample was peripheral blood. These receptors all stem from a woman aged 80 or over with acute or convalescent COVID-19.

The V gene is TRBV5-1, the J gene TRBJ2-2; 8 nucleotides match TRBD1. This CDR3 has 17 amino acids. J lost 4 bases, V lost 0 bases, and 8 bases had no gene match. Germline lookup yields CDR1 SGHRS and CDR2 YFSETQ. For the CDR3, the DNA is TGCGCCAGCAGCTTGGCCGGGACAGGCGACATCACCGGGGAGCTGTTTTTT. This gives the protein CASSLAGTGDITGELFF.

This rearrangement joins TRBV7-6 to TRBJ2-7, with 7 bases identical to TRBD1. CDR3 length: 13 amino acids. V shed 5 bases and J 6 bases; nucleotides not matched to a gene: 7. Germline V lookup: CDR1 SGHVS, CDR2 FNYEAQ. The chain's CDR3 is CASSPTGFSEQYF. Here the CDR3 DNA reads TGTGCCAGCAGCCCGACAGGGTTCTCCGAGCAGTACTTC.

The chain couples TRBV6-5 to TRBJ2-1; 13 bases match TRBD2. Losses at the gene ends were 6 bases for V and 14 bases for J; bases not matched to a gene: 7. This CDR3 has 13 amino acids. CDR1 MNHEY and CDR2 SVGAGI come from the germline V gene. The CDR3 reads CASRRTSGRQEFF. The CDR3 bases are TGTGCCAGCAGGAGGACTAGCGGGAGACAGGAGTTCTTC.

The chain employs TRBV7-2 and TRBJ2-7; D is unresolved. Trimming left V 3 bases short and J 1 base short, with 7 bases between. CDR1 and CDR2 from the germline V gene are SGHTA and FQGNSA. The CDR3 loop spans 13 amino acids. The CDR3 protein is CASSLWRSYEQYF. In DNA form, the CDR3 reads TGTGCCAGCAGCTTGTGGAGATCCTACGAGCAGTACTTC.

V and J are TRBV19 and TRBJ2-1; 12 bases are a match to TRBD2. Trimming at V came to 0 bases and at J to 7 bases, leaving 7 bases not matched to a gene. Looked up from germline, CDR1 is LNHDA and CDR2 is SQIVND (reference sequence). The CDR3 loop spans 17 amino acids. This chain's CDR3 is CASSIDYRTSGINEQFF. In DNA, the CDR3 is TGTGCCAGTAGTATAGATTATCGGACTAGCGGGATTAATGAGCAGTTCTTC. The whole variable domain, filled in from reference TRBV19 and TRBJ2-1, reads DGGITQSPKYLFRKEGQNVTLSCEQNLNHDAMYWYRQDPGQGLRLIYYSQIVNDFQKGDIAEGYSVSREKKESFPLTVTSAQKNPTAFYLCASSIDYRTSGINEQFFGPGTRLTVL.

The rearrangement uses TRBV5-4 and TRBJ2-7; 7 bases are a match to TRBD1. This CDR3 is built from 15 residues. Germline CDR1 is SGHNT and CDR2 is YYREEE (reference sequence). Trimming at V came to 3 bases and at J to 2 bases, leaving 8 bases not matched to a gene. This CDR3 reads CASSSLVQGAYEQYF. CDR3 nucleotides: TGTGCCAGCAGCTCCCTGGTGCAGGGGGCCTACGAGCAGTACTTC.

The CDR3, as DNA: TGTGCCAGCAGCGCCCGGACAGGGGCTGGGAATTGGGGGGAGCTGTTTTTT. Residues: CASSARTGAGNWGELFF. The V gene is TRBV3-1 (or the pseudogene TRBV3-2), the J gene TRBJ2-2; 9 bases are a match to TRBD1. The germline gives CDR1 LGHDT, CDR2 YNNKEL (reference sequence). The CDR3 totals 17 residues. V lost 5 bases, J lost 8 bases, and 15 bases stayed unmatched.

This chain connects TRBV6-1 to TRBJ2-7; 8 bases match TRBD1. Germline CDR1 and CDR2: MNHNS and SASEGT. V shed 7 bases and J 2 bases; nucleotides not matched to a gene: 4. This CDR3 region has 13 residues. Here the CDR3 reads CASKRQGTYEQYF. The CDR3 DNA follows: TGTGCCAGCAAAAGACAGGGGACCTACGAGCAGTACTTC.

This chain connects TRBV6-2 or TRBV6-3 to TRBJ1-2, with TRBD1 as a possible D gene (6 bases). The CDR3 has 15 amino acids. The V end was cut by 0 bases, the J end by 3 bases, with 11 bases between. CDR1 is MNHEY, CDR2 SVGEGT, per germline. In DNA form, the CDR3 reads TGTGCCAGCAGTTACTCGTGGGGGGGCGACTATGGCTACACCTTC. It yields the protein CASSYSWGGDYGYTF.

This sequence joins TRBV11-2 and TRBJ2-7; TRBD2 is a possible D gene (6 bases). The CDR3 contains 14 residues. CDR1 and CDR2 (germline): SGHAT, FQNNGV. Trimming left V 5 bases short and J 6 bases short, with 17 bases between. The CDR3 reads CASSPNWGEGEQYF. The DNA for the CDR3 is TGTGCCAGCAGCCCGAACTGGGGGGAAGGCGAGCAGTACTTC.

V usage is TRBV29-1 and J usage is TRBJ2-1, with 8 bases lining up with TRBD1. Looked up from germline, CDR1 is SQVTM and CDR2 is ANQGSEA. This CDR3 has 13 amino acids. The V and J ends lost 6 bases and 3 bases, in that order; junction bases with no gene match: 4. The CDR3 region is CSVHRGSYNEQFF. CDR3 bases: TGCAGCGTCCACAGGGGGAGCTACAATGAGCAGTTCTTC.

In its sample, this clone was seen once. The chain combines TRBV5-5 with TRBJ2-5; a weak D match, TRBD1 (5 bases). Trimming cost V 1 base and J 3 bases, with 10 bases left between them. This CDR3 contains 14 residues. Germline lookup yields CDR1 SGHKS and CDR2 YYEKEE (reference sequence). This chain's CDR3 is CASSLLGREETQYF. The CDR3, as DNA: TGTGCCAGCAGCTTGTTGGGCAGGGAAGAGACCCAGTACTTC.

The rearrangement links TRBV19 to TRBJ2-7; TRBD2 matches 10 bases. Per germline, CDR1 LNHDA and CDR2 SQIVND (reference sequence). V dropped 3 bases and J dropped 8; count of bases not matched to a gene: 7. This CDR3 has 14 amino acids. In nucleotides, the CDR3 is TGTGCCAGTAGTATGAGCGGGAGGGAATCTCAGCAGTACTTC. Protein: CASSMSGRESQQYF.

The chain is built from TRBV2 and TRBJ1-1, with TRBD1 as a possible D gene (6 bases). The germline gives CDR1 SNHLY, CDR2 FYNNEI. This CDR3 region has 14 residues. Trimming took 6 bases from V and 5 from J, leaving 16 bases between them. The CDR3 sequence: CASRGDTLGTEAFF. The CDR3, as DNA: TGTGCCAGCAGAGGGGACACCTTAGGGACTGAAGCTTTCTTT.

The chain recombines TRBV9 with TRBJ2-7; TRBD2 aligns across 9 bases. Germline values: CDR1 SGDLS, CDR2 YYNGEE. CDR3 length: 15 amino acids. The trim removed 4 bases at V and 1 base at J, leaving 6 bases unmatched. The CDR3 DNA sequence: TGTGCCAGCAGCCCCTCGACTAGCGGTTCCTACGAGCAGTACTTC. Encoded protein: CASSPSTSGSYEQYF. Full variable domain (remainder filled in from reference TRBV9 and TRBJ2-7): DSGVTQTPKHLITATGQRVTLRCSPRSGDLSVYWYQQSLDQGLQFLIQYYNGEERAKGNILERFSAQQFPDLHSELNLSSLELGDSALYFCASSPSTSGSYEQYFGPGTRLTVT.

This rearrangement joins TRBV4-3 to TRBJ2-1, with D perhaps matching TRBD1 (6 bases). Trimming pared 0 bases from V and 16 bases from J, leaving 19 bases between. This CDR3 is built from 14 residues. CDR1 is LGHNA, CDR2 YSLEER, per germline. The CDR3 sequence: CASSQDGTSSRKFF. The CDR3 DNA follows: TGCGCCAGCAGCCAAGATGGGACATCTTCTCGGAAATTCTTC.

The chain combines TRBV6-5 with TRBJ2-1, with 7 bases aligning to TRBD1. This CDR3 is built from 14 residues. Germline V CDR1 and CDR2: MNHEY, SVGAGI. Losses at the gene ends were 7 bases for V and 9 bases for J; bases not matched to a gene: 12. CDR3 in amino acids: CASTRLGRDSEQFF. The CDR3 DNA is TGTGCCAGCACTAGACTGGGTCGGGACAGTGAGCAGTTCTTC.

V gene TRBV18 combines with J gene TRBJ1-4; TRBD1 matches at 8 bases. Germline V lookup: CDR1 KGHSH, CDR2 LQKENI. Germline trimming cut 0 bases from V and 7 bases from J; bases unmatched to any gene: 4. The CDR3 is made up of 15 amino acids. The CDR3 region has the DNA TGTGCCAGCTCACCACCGCAGGGGGCAGGTGAAAAACTGTTTTTT. Protein sequence: CASSPPQGAGEKLFF.

The chain uses TRBV7-2 and TRBJ2-7, with D possibly TRBD1 on 6 matching bases. Per the germline V gene, CDR1 is SGHTA and CDR2 is FQGNSA. Trimming stripped 5 bases from V and 0 bases from J, with 14 bases between. The CDR3 has 15 residues. DNA for the CDR3: TGTGCCAGCAGCATCGACAGGCGGAGCTCCTACGAGCAGTACTTC. Encoded protein: CASSIDRRSSYEQYF.

The sample holds one count of this clone. The chain couples TRBV7-9 to TRBJ2-4; the D gene is possibly TRBD1 (6 bases). Germline V gene sequence: CDR1 SEHNR, CDR2 FQNEAQ (reference sequence). Trimming cost V 3 bases and J 7 bases, with 10 bases left between them. The CDR3 consists of 13 residues. The CDR3 region is CASSFRGENIQYF. In DNA form, the CDR3 reads TGTGCCAGCAGCTTCAGGGGAGAGAACATTCAGTACTTC.